Listed below are T cell receptor beta chains from one sample, sequenced in a study of beta chain features in type 1 diabetes. Some clones are missing from TCRdb's copy, which holds only in-frame ones; the method was immunoSEQ multiplex PCR. The data hold 150,000 to 190,000 clones, with about a tenth observed a single time. Sequencing used central memory CD4+ T cells from blood. These receptors all come from a man younger than 45 with type 1 diabetes. The CDR3 runs from the conserved cysteine through the conserved F or W. A D gene is named only where the DNA matches it firmly. A row's size may be missing; if present it is once, few, many or a size class.

V: TRBV27
size: .
J: TRBJ2-5
D: .
DNA: TGTGCCAGCAGTTTCAGGGTCCAAGAGACCCAGTACTTC
CDR3: CASSFRVQETQYF

V: TRBV7-8
size: few
J: TRBJ1-2
D: TRBD1
DNA: TGTGCCAGCAGCTCCAGACAGGGGAAGACCTATGGCTACACCTTC
CDR3: CASSSRQGKTYGYTF

V: TRBV28
size: few
J: TRBJ1-1
D: .
DNA: TGTGCCAGCAGTTTCCCCCCTCCAGGGGCCACTGAAGCTTTCTTT
CDR3: CASSFPPPGATEAFF

V: TRBV2
size: many
J: TRBJ1-1
D: TRBD1
DNA: TGTGCCAGCAGTGGACAGGGGAACACTGAAGCTTTCTTT
CDR3: CASSGQGNTEAFF

V: TRBV2
size: few
J: TRBJ1-1
D: TRBD1
DNA: TGTGCCAGCAGTGGTTCGGACAGGGGAAGTTTTGCTGAAGCTTTCTTT
CDR3: CASSGSDRGSFAEAFF

V: TRBV7-9
size: once
J: TRBJ2-5
D: .
DNA: TGTGCCAGCAGCTTAGCGGCGGGACTCAAAGAGACCCAGTACTTC
CDR3: CASSLAAGLKETQYF

V: TRBV9
size: .
J: TRBJ2-1
D: TRBD2
DNA: TGTGCCAGCAGCGTACTCAGCGGGACGTACAATGAGCAGTTCTTC
CDR3: CASSVLSGTYNEQFF

V: TRBV6-5
size: few
J: TRBJ2-7
D: TRBD1
DNA: TGTGCCAGCAGTTACGACAGGGGGTACGAGCAGTACTTC
CDR3: CASSYDRGYEQYF

V: TRBV4-2
size: .
J: TRBJ1-2
D: TRBD1
DNA: TGTGCCAGCAGCCAAGATGGACAGGGGAGAGGCTACACCTTC
CDR3: CASSQDGQGRGYTF

V: TRBV5-6
size: .
J: TRBJ2-1
D: TRBD2
DNA: TGTGCCAGCAGCTTCGGGACTAGCGGGGTCAATGAGCAGTTCTTC
CDR3: CASSFGTSGVNEQFF

V: TRBV30
size: .
J: TRBJ2-3
D: .
DNA: TGTGCCTGGAGTGTGAGCGTTAGCGGCTCAGATACGCAGTATTTT
CDR3: CAWSVSVSGSDTQYF

V: TRBV7-3
size: few
J: TRBJ2-3
D: .
DNA: TGTGCCAGCAGCTTAGGGACTCACGCAGATACGCAGTATTTT
CDR3: CASSLGTHADTQYF

V: TRBV18
size: few
J: TRBJ2-5
D: .
DNA: TGTGCCAGCTCAGTACAGGGTTACCAAGAGACCCAGTACTTC
CDR3: CASSVQGYQETQYF

V: TRBV5-1
size: few
J: TRBJ2-6
D: .
DNA: TGCGCCAGCAGCCTGGGAGTCTCTGGGGCCAACGTCCTGACTTTC
CDR3: CASSLGVSGANVLTF

V: TRBV25-1
size: .
J: TRBJ2-1
D: .
DNA: TGTGCCAGCAGTAGGGAGCTCTCCTACAATGAGCAGTTCTTC
CDR3: CASSRELSYNEQFF

V: TRBV29-1
size: many
J: TRBJ2-2
D: TRBD1
DNA: TGCAGCGTGGCCCCCCAGGGGGCTGAGCTGTTTTTT
CDR3: CSVAPQGAELFF

V: TRBV18
size: .
J: TRBJ2-5
D: .
DNA: TGTGCCAGCTCACGGGAGCAGGAGACCCAGTACTTC
CDR3: CASSREQETQYF

V: TRBV2
size: few
J: TRBJ2-6
D: .
DNA: TGTGCCAGCAGTACACAGGGACCAGGGGCCAACGTCCTGACTTTC
CDR3: CASSTQGPGANVLTF

V: TRBV5-1
size: .
J: TRBJ2-3
D: TRBD2
DNA: TGCGCCAGCACTATCAGCGGGAAATCCCCCGATACGCAGTATTTT
CDR3: CASTISGKSPDTQYF

V: TRBV7-9
size: few
J: TRBJ2-2
D: TRBD2
DNA: TGTGCCAGCAGCTGGACTAGCGGGGAGCTGTTTTTT
CDR3: CASSWTSGELFF

V: TRBV2
size: .
J: TRBJ2-1
D: .
DNA: TGTGCCAGCAGTGAACGCGAGGTTGGTGAGCAGTTCTTC
CDR3: CASSEREVGEQFF

V: TRBV5-6
size: few
J: TRBJ2-5
D: .
DNA: TGTGCCAGCAGCTTGTATACTCAAGAGACCCAGTACTTC
CDR3: CASSLYTQETQYF

V: TRBV7-2
size: few
J: TRBJ2-3
D: TRBD2
DNA: TGTGCCAGCAGCTTACAGACTAGCGCAGATACGCAGTATTTT
CDR3: CASSLQTSADTQYF

V: TRBV29-1
size: .
J: TRBJ1-1
D: .
DNA: TGCAGCGTTGCAAGGAGCACATTGAACACTGAAGCTTTCTTT
CDR3: CSVARSTLNTEAFF

V: TRBV28
size: .
J: TRBJ2-5
D: TRBD2
DNA: TGTGCCAGCAGTTTGAGTAGCGGGAGACGGGAGACCCAGTACTTC
CDR3: CASSLSSGRRETQYF

V: TRBV4-2
size: .
J: TRBJ1-5
D: .
DNA: TGTGCCAGCAGCCAAGATCAGGGCAATCAGCCCCAGCATTTT
CDR3: CASSQDQGNQPQHF